Listed below are T cell receptor beta chains from one sample, sequenced in a study of brain T cells in children with intractable seizures. Assay used: immunoSEQ multiplex PCR; TCRdb lists only in-frame clones, some missing. The sample consists of 88,000 or so clones, more than 75% of them appearing once. This specimen was peripheral blood, taken at surgery. The receptors stem from a girl aged 2 to 9 with Rasmussen encephalitis and intractable seizures. Both conserved end residues are part of each CDR3. Fields, in order: D gene, V gene, clone size, J gene, CDR3 DNA, CDR3 protein. The D gene is left open where the match is weak. The size entry is marked missing in some rows and otherwise reads once, few, many or a size class.

d_gene: .
v_gene: TRBV9
abundance: .
j_gene: TRBJ2-5
CDR3nt: TGTGCCAGCAGGACTGGGACAAGTGGGACCCAGTACTTC
CDR3aa: CASRTGTSGTQYF

d_gene: TRBD1
v_gene: TRBV19
abundance: .
j_gene: TRBJ1-1
CDR3nt: TGTGCCAACCACAGGGGGTCAAGTGCCGGGGACATGAACACTGAAGCTTTCTTT
CDR3aa: CANHRGSSAGDMNTEAFF

d_gene: TRBD1
v_gene: TRBV6-5
abundance: .
j_gene: TRBJ1-1
CDR3nt: TGTGCCAGCAGGTCCTTGGGACAGGGGTCTGAAGCTTTCTTT
CDR3aa: CASRSLGQGSEAFF

d_gene: TRBD2
v_gene: TRBV7-3
abundance: .
j_gene: TRBJ2-2
CDR3nt: TGTGCCAGCAGCTGGACTAGCGGGTCCGGCACCGGGGAGCTGTTTTTT
CDR3aa: CASSWTSGSGTGELFF

d_gene: TRBD1
v_gene: TRBV6-5
abundance: .
j_gene: TRBJ1-2
CDR3nt: TGTGCCAGCAGACCCTCGGGACAGAGTTATTATGGCTACACCTTC
CDR3aa: CASRPSGQSYYGYTF

d_gene: .
v_gene: TRBV5-6
abundance: .
j_gene: TRBJ2-1
CDR3nt: TGTGCCAGCAGCTTGGCGTTTCTAAGCTCCTACAATGAGCAGTTCTTC
CDR3aa: CASSLAFLSSYNEQFF

d_gene: .
v_gene: TRBV27
abundance: .
j_gene: TRBJ1-6
CDR3nt: TGTGCCAGCAGCGAGAGACGGAATTCACCCCTCCACTTT
CDR3aa: CASSERRNSPLHF

d_gene: .
v_gene: TRBV5-4
abundance: .
j_gene: TRBJ1-4
CDR3nt: TGTGCCAGCAGCCCCCGGAGCGGGGAAAAACTGTTTTTT
CDR3aa: CASSPRSGEKLFF

d_gene: TRBD1
v_gene: TRBV5-4
abundance: .
j_gene: TRBJ1-6
CDR3nt: TGTGCCAGCAGCCTCGGGACAGCGCTTAATTCACCCCTCCACTTT
CDR3aa: CASSLGTALNSPLHF

d_gene: .
v_gene: TRBV12-5
abundance: .
j_gene: TRBJ2-2
CDR3nt: TGTGCTAGTGGTTTGGCCCGGGCTACCGGGGAGCTGTTTTTT
CDR3aa: CASGLARATGELFF

d_gene: .
v_gene: TRBV6-5
abundance: .
j_gene: TRBJ1-1
CDR3nt: TGTGCCAGCAGTTACTCGAAGGCTGCAGGGACTGAAGCTTTCTTT
CDR3aa: CASSYSKAAGTEAFF

d_gene: .
v_gene: TRBV7-7
abundance: .
j_gene: TRBJ2-2
CDR3nt: TGTGCCAGCAGCTTAGGATCTGGGGTGGGAACCGGGGAGCTGTTTTTT
CDR3aa: CASSLGSGVGTGELFF

d_gene: TRBD1
v_gene: TRBV5-5
abundance: .
j_gene: TRBJ1-2
CDR3nt: TGTGCCAGCAGCTTTACAGGGGACTATGGCTACACCTTC
CDR3aa: CASSFTGDYGYTF

d_gene: .
v_gene: TRBV12-5
abundance: .
j_gene: TRBJ1-1
CDR3nt: TGTGCTAGTGGTAAGGAGCCGAACACTGAAGCTTTCTTT
CDR3aa: CASGKEPNTEAFF

d_gene: .
v_gene: TRBV9
abundance: .
j_gene: TRBJ2-7
CDR3nt: TGTGCCAGCAGCGTACTCTTGTTCGACGAGCAGTACTTC
CDR3aa: CASSVLLFDEQYF

d_gene: .
v_gene: TRBV3-1/TRBV3-2
abundance: .
j_gene: TRBJ1-1
CDR3nt: TGTGCCAGCAGCCCTACAGGGACTGAAGCTTTCTTT
CDR3aa: CASSPTGTEAFF

d_gene: .
v_gene: TRBV29-1
abundance: .
j_gene: TRBJ1-1
CDR3nt: TGCAGCGTTCAGACGACAGGGAACACTGAAGCTTTCTTT
CDR3aa: CSVQTTGNTEAFF

d_gene: .
v_gene: TRBV28
abundance: .
j_gene: TRBJ2-5
CDR3nt: TGTGCCAGCAGTTTATCTGAGACCCAGTACTTC
CDR3aa: CASSLSETQYF

d_gene: .
v_gene: TRBV11-3
abundance: .
j_gene: TRBJ2-3
CDR3nt: TGTGCTTCTGACCCCGGGGAATATAGCACAGATACGCAGTATTTT
CDR3aa: CASDPGEYSTDTQYF

d_gene: .
v_gene: TRBV2
abundance: .
j_gene: TRBJ1-4
CDR3nt: TGTGCCAGCTGCAGGGTAACTAATGAAAAACTGTTTTTT
CDR3aa: CASCRVTNEKLFF

d_gene: .
v_gene: TRBV6-4
abundance: .
j_gene: TRBJ2-1
CDR3nt: TGTGCCAGCATATGGGGCGGCGGATTTTTAGCTGGGTACAATGAGCAGTTCTTC
CDR3aa: CASIWGGGFLAGYNEQFF

d_gene: .
v_gene: TRBV12-5
abundance: few
j_gene: TRBJ1-1
CDR3nt: TGTGCTAGTGGTTTGAGCGTACGGGGTCAAACCGATGAAGCTTTCTTT
CDR3aa: CASGLSVRGQTDEAFF

d_gene: TRBD2
v_gene: TRBV2
abundance: few
j_gene: TRBJ2-2
CDR3nt: TGTGCCAGCAGGTTAGCGGGAGCCGGCGGGGAGCTGTTTTTT
CDR3aa: CASRLAGAGGELFF

d_gene: TRBD1
v_gene: TRBV2
abundance: .
j_gene: TRBJ1-4
CDR3nt: TGTGCCAGCAGACAGGGGAGAACTGAAAAACTGTTTTTT
CDR3aa: CASRQGRTEKLFF

d_gene: TRBD2
v_gene: TRBV5-1
abundance: .
j_gene: TRBJ2-2
CDR3nt: TGCGCCAGCAGCTTGGTAGCGGGAGAGGGTACCGGGGAGCTGTTTTTT
CDR3aa: CASSLVAGEGTGELFF

d_gene: .
v_gene: TRBV19
abundance: .
j_gene: TRBJ1-2
CDR3nt: TGTGCCAGTGATACCCAGGGGCGCTACACCTTC
CDR3aa: CASDTQGRYTF

d_gene: TRBD2
v_gene: TRBV5-6
abundance: .
j_gene: TRBJ2-2
CDR3nt: TGTGCCAGCAGCTACGGACTAGTCACCGGGGAGCTGTTTTTT
CDR3aa: CASSYGLVTGELFF

d_gene: .
v_gene: TRBV7-2
abundance: .
j_gene: TRBJ2-5
CDR3nt: TGTGCCAGCAGCTTAGATGGCCTTAAGAGGGAGACCCAGTACTTC
CDR3aa: CASSLDGLKRETQYF

d_gene: .
v_gene: TRBV29-1
abundance: .
j_gene: TRBJ1-2
CDR3nt: TGCAGCGTTGAACACTATGGCTACACCTTC
CDR3aa: CSVEHYGYTF

d_gene: TRBD1
v_gene: TRBV6-1
abundance: few
j_gene: TRBJ1-6
CDR3nt: TGTGCCAGCAGTGAACCGGGACAGGGGTCAAATTCACCCCTCCACTTT
CDR3aa: CASSEPGQGSNSPLHF

d_gene: TRBD1
v_gene: TRBV5-1
abundance: .
j_gene: TRBJ2-3
CDR3nt: TGCGCCAGCAGGTTACAGGGGGCGAACACAGATACGCAGTATTTT
CDR3aa: CASRLQGANTDTQYF

d_gene: .
v_gene: TRBV19
abundance: .
j_gene: TRBJ2-7
CDR3nt: TGTGCCAGTAGACCCGGGGTTTACTCCTACGAGCAGTACTTC
CDR3aa: CASRPGVYSYEQYF

d_gene: .
v_gene: TRBV5-4
abundance: .
j_gene: TRBJ1-5
CDR3nt: TGTGCCAGCAGTCCCGACAACTATCTGAATCAGCCCCAGCATTTT
CDR3aa: CASSPDNYLNQPQHF

d_gene: .
v_gene: TRBV5-1
abundance: .
j_gene: TRBJ2-1
CDR3nt: TGCGCCAGCCGACTAGCACGTGGGGGACACGACAATGAGCAGTTCTTC
CDR3aa: CASRLARGGHDNEQFF

d_gene: TRBD2
v_gene: TRBV11-2
abundance: once
j_gene: TRBJ2-7
CDR3nt: TGTGCCAGCAGCTTAAAGGGGAACCTAGCGGGAACCGAGCAGTACTTC
CDR3aa: CASSLKGNLAGTEQYF

d_gene: .
v_gene: TRBV7-9
abundance: .
j_gene: TRBJ2-3
CDR3nt: TGTGCCAGCGGACAGACAGCTCGGGGCACAGATACGCAGTATTTT
CDR3aa: CASGQTARGTDTQYF

d_gene: .
v_gene: TRBV12-3/TRBV12-4
abundance: .
j_gene: TRBJ1-3
CDR3nt: TGTGCCAGCAACCCTCTCTCTGGAAACACCATATATTTT
CDR3aa: CASNPLSGNTIYF

d_gene: TRBD2
v_gene: TRBV11-3
abundance: .
j_gene: TRBJ2-3
CDR3nt: TGTGCCAGCAGTCCAGGACTAGCGGGCACAGATACGCAGTATTTT
CDR3aa: CASSPGLAGTDTQYF

d_gene: .
v_gene: TRBV4-1
abundance: .
j_gene: TRBJ1-2
CDR3nt: TGCGCCAGCAGCCCCTCCGGGGGCGCGGATGGCTACACCTTC
CDR3aa: CASSPSGGADGYTF

d_gene: .
v_gene: TRBV23-1
abundance: .
j_gene: TRBJ2-5
CDR3nt: TGCGCCAGCAGTCTCGGAGACACCATGTACCAAGAGACCCAGTACTTC
CDR3aa: CASSLGDTMYQETQYF

d_gene: .
v_gene: TRBV2
abundance: .
j_gene: TRBJ1-2
CDR3nt: TGTGCCAGCAGTGAAAACAGGCCGATCTATGGCTACACCTTC
CDR3aa: CASSENRPIYGYTF